This entry lists 2 T cell receptor beta chains sequenced from one sample in a study of T-cell memory formation after mild COVID-19. A single record per CDR3 protein comes from TCRdb applying MiXCR to the 5' RACE reads. The data hold some 190,000 distinct CDR3 sequences, with 16% observed a single time. The sample taken for sequencing was PBMCs or a T cell subset sorted from them (not recorded which). The receptors here all came from an adult woman who had mild COVID-19 (a few samples of this study predate the infection). Cell type and time point are not known.

A few counts support this clonotype. The chain recombines TRBV12-3 or TRBV12-4 with TRBJ2-1; D perhaps matches TRBD2 (5 bases). Trimming stripped 6 bases from V and 11 bases from J, with 17 bases between. This CDR3 contains 13 residues. The CDR3 reads CASSPGNPVQQFF. CDR3 DNA: TGTGCCAGCAGCCCCGGGAACCCGGTCCAGCAGTTCTTC.

The chain is built from TRBV11-2 and TRBJ1-1, with D possibly TRBD1 on 5 matching bases. Trimming pared 5 bases from V and 1 base from J, leaving 11 bases between. Germline assignment: CDR1 SGHAT and CDR2 FQNNGV. This CDR3 is 14 amino acids long. For the CDR3, the DNA is TGTGCCAGCAGCCTGACAGATAGGAACACTGAAGCTTTCTTT. Its translation: CASSLTDRNTEAFF.